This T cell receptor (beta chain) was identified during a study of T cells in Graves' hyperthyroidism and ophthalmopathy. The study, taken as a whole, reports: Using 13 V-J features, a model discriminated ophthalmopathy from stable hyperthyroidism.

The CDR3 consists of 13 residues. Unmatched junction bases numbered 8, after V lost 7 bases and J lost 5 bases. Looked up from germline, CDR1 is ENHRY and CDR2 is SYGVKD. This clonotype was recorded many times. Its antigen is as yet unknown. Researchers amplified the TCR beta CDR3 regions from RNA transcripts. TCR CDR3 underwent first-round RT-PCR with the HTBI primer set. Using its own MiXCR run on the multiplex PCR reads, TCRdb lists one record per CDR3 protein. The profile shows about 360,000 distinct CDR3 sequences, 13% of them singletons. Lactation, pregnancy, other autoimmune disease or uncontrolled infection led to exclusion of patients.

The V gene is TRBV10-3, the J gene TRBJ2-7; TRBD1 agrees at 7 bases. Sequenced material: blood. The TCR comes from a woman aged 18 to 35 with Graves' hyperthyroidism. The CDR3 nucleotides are TGTGCCATCACGCCGGGACAGCTTGACGAGCAGTACTTC. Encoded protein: CAITPGQLDEQYF.